The subject of this entry is one T cell receptor beta chain. The antigen remains undetermined. 60 Vbeta and 13 Jbeta primers were used in PCR. Using immunoSEQ multiplex PCR, the repertoire was profiled, and TCRdb retains in-frame clones only, with some absent. Its table lists 100,000 to 150,000 clones. Trimming left V 5 bases short and J 7 bases short, with 20 bases between. CDR3 size: 15 residues. Germline V gene data show CDR1 as MGHRA and CDR2 as YSYEKL. The data stem from a study of cytomegalovirus exposure and HLA in healthy donors. Study-level points and caveats: Clonal expansion was found to be greater in HLA-associated TCR beta chains than in equally common others in a later analysis.

J is TRBJ1-2 and V is TRBV4-1; unclear D gene. Source material: PBMCs. The source is a woman in her 40s in good health and CMV-seropositive. The CDR3 DNA follows: TGCGCCAGCAGCGTCCGACTGGGAGAAGAGATTGGCTACACCTTC. Protein sequence: CASSVRLGEEIGYTF.